One and the same sample provided the 22 T cell receptor beta chains below, sequenced in a study of PD-1 blockade in mismatch repair-deficient tumors. Assay used: immunoSEQ multiplex PCR; TCRdb lists only in-frame clones, some missing. The data hold around 120,000 clones, with approximately 90% observed a single time. This specimen was peripheral blood, taken 44 weeks after starting pembrolizumab. The receptors were gathered from an adult with mismatch repair-deficient cancer.

This clone turned up a few times. The chain couples TRBV19 to TRBJ2-7, with 8 nucleotides matching TRBD2. Per germline, CDR1 LNHDA and CDR2 SQIVND (reference sequence). V lost 3 bases to trimming and J lost 2 bases; unmatched junction nucleotides: 0. The CDR3 is 13 amino acids. The CDR3, as DNA: TGTGCCAGTAGTATGGGACTAGCCTACGAGCAGTACTTC. It is translated as CASSMGLAYEQYF.

Comments on this clone: The sample carries other DNA sequences with the same CDR3. J is TRBJ2-7 and V is TRBV6-1; D is ambiguous. The length of the CDR3 is 11 residues. CDR1 and CDR2 from the germline V gene are MNHNS and SASEGT. V was trimmed by 6 bases and J by 4 bases, leaving 7 bases between them. As DNA, the CDR3 is TGTGCCAGCAGCACCGCTTACGAGCAGTACTTC. It yields the protein CASSTAYEQYF.

The chain joins TRBV28 to TRBJ2-1; 9 nucleotides match TRBD1. Germline-derived CDR1 and CDR2 are MDHEN and SYDVKM. The CDR3 runs 15 residues. V shed 6 bases and J 3 bases; nucleotides not matched to a gene: 6. In nucleotides, the CDR3 is TGTGCCAGCAGCGCACAGGGACAGGGCTACAATGAGCAGTTCTTC. It encodes CASSAQGQGYNEQFF.

The chain recombines TRBV30 with TRBJ2-5; D is perhaps TRBD1 or TRBD2 (6 bases each). Germline CDR1 is GTSNPN and CDR2 is SVGIG (reference sequence). V was cut by 0 bases and J by 4 bases, with 9 bases left in between. This CDR3 has 13 amino acids. The CDR3 sequence: CAWSVGGSETQYF. In nucleotides, the CDR3 is TGTGCCTGGAGTGTGGGGGGCTCAGAGACCCAGTACTTC.

CDR3 residues: CASSPGYPSTNEKLFF. The CDR3 DNA follows: TGTGCCAGCAGCCCAGGTTACCCCTCAACTAATGAAAAACTGTTTTTT. This chain uses TRBV11-2 with TRBJ1-4; D unclear. Looked up from germline, CDR1 is SGHAT and CDR2 is FQNNGV. The CDR3 loop spans 16 amino acids. The V gene lost 5 bases and the J gene lost 0 bases, with 13 bases spanning the gap.

The V call is TRBV27, the J call TRBJ2-1, with 8 bases identical to TRBD1. Trimming took 10 bases from V and 4 from J; bases not matched to a gene: 6. The CDR3 is 13 amino acids. The germline V gene has CDR1 MNHEY and CDR2 SMNVEV (reference sequence). CDR3 protein: CAIRTGTYNEQFF. The CDR3, as DNA: TGTGCCATCCGGACAGGGACTTACAATGAGCAGTTCTTC.

A few counts support this clone. The chain combines TRBV7-2 with TRBJ2-7; TRBD1 agrees at 7 bases. Trimming took 6 bases from V and 4 from J; bases not matched to a gene: 3. This CDR3 region has 12 residues. From germline, CDR1 is SGHTA and CDR2 FQGNSA. CDR3 region: CASSPDRYEQYF. CDR3 sequence (DNA): TGTGCCAGCAGTCCGGACAGGTACGAGCAGTACTTC.

V usage is TRBV25-1 and J usage is TRBJ2-3; D is unresolved. Trimming cost V 4 bases and J 6 bases, with 17 bases left between them. The germline V gene encodes CDR1 MGHDK and CDR2 SYGVNS. The CDR3 is made up of 15 amino acids. The CDR3: CASSASVNLRDTQYF. The CDR3 nucleotides are TGTGCCAGCAGTGCCTCAGTGAATTTGCGGGATACGCAGTATTTT.

The gene calls are TRBV2 and TRBJ1-4, with 7 bases matching TRBD1. The CDR3 totals 12 residues. J lost 8 bases, V lost 6 bases, and 3 bases had no gene match. The germline gives CDR1 SNHLY, CDR2 FYNNEI. The CDR3: CASRWTGEKLFF. The CDR3 region has the DNA TGTGCCAGCAGGTGGACAGGAGAAAAACTGTTTTTT.

The chain is built from TRBV7-3 and TRBJ2-3; TRBD2 is a possible D gene (6 bases). Germline V gene data show CDR1 as SGHTA and CDR2 as FQGTGA. V was clipped by 0 bases and J by 2 bases, with 9 bases between them. This CDR3 comprises 15 residues. The CDR3 loop is CASSLTGGSTDTQYF. The CDR3 bases are TGTGCCAGCAGCTTAACGGGAGGCTCCACAGATACGCAGTATTTT.

The chain couples TRBV9 to TRBJ2-7, with D perhaps given as TRBD1 or TRBD2 (5 bases each). V lost 4 bases to trimming and J lost 5 bases, with 16 bases between them. Germline CDR1 reads SGDLS; CDR2 reads YYNGEE. This CDR3 is built from 14 residues. The CDR3 DNA sequence: TGTGCCAGCAGCCTCTTTGGAGCGGACAACGAGCAGTACTTC. Translation gives CASSLFGADNEQYF. The full variable domain, rest sourced from reference TRBV9 and TRBJ2-7, is DSGVTQTPKHLITATGQRVTLRCSPRSGDLSVYWYQQSLDQGLQFLIQYYNGEERAKGNILERFSAQQFPDLHSELNLSSLELGDSALYFCASSLFGADNEQYFGPGTRLTVT.

The chain carries TRBV19 and TRBJ1-5; no firm D call. The V gene lost 5 bases and the J gene lost 0 bases, with 11 bases spanning the gap. Germline-derived CDR1 and CDR2 are LNHDA and SQIVND (reference sequence). The CDR3 runs to 15 residues. The CDR3 sequence is CASSPQGNSNQPQHF. As DNA, the CDR3 is TGTGCCAGTAGTCCCCAAGGAAATAGCAATCAGCCCCAGCATTTT.

The chain links TRBV10-3 to TRBJ2-7; no reliable D call. V was pared by 4 bases and J by 0 bases, with 10 bases between. This CDR3 has 14 amino acids. In germline, CDR1 is ENHRY, CDR2 SYGVKD. This CDR3 is CAISVSESSYEQYF. CDR3 DNA sequence: TGTGCCATCAGTGTGTCGGAGAGCTCCTACGAGCAGTACTTC.

The rearrangement joins TRBV7-6 to TRBJ2-1; D uncertain. Germline V gene sequence: CDR1 SGHVS, CDR2 FNYEAQ. There are 12 residues in the CDR3. Deletions cut 5 bases from V and 4 bases from J, with 6 bases between. In DNA form, the CDR3 reads TGTGCCAGCAGCCCGTCTTACAATGAGCAGTTCTTC. Its protein product is CASSPSYNEQFF.

The chain has TRBV4-1 and TRBJ1-1, with D uncertain. The CDR3 sequence is 13 residues long. The germline V gene has CDR1 MGHRA and CDR2 YSYEKL. V was shortened by 1 base and J by 1 base, with 4 bases between the two germline ends. The CDR3 coding sequence is TGCGCCAGCAGCCAAGTAGGGAACACTGAAGCTTTCTTT. Its translation is CASSQVGNTEAFF.

This chain uses TRBV4-1 with TRBJ2-7; 9 bases match TRBD1. CDR1 and CDR2 from the germline V gene are MGHRA and YSYEKL. V shed 2 bases, J shed 5 bases, and the junction held 10 bases outside the gene matches. CDR3 length: 16 residues. The CDR3 bases are TGCGCCAGCAGCCAACCGGGACAGGGTGAAAGGAACGAGCAGTACTTC. Protein sequence: CASSQPGQGERNEQYF.

The chain couples TRBV4-3 to TRBJ1-1; TRBD1 agrees at 10 bases. The CDR3 contains 17 residues. With V trimmed by 1 base and J by 7 bases, 12 bases remained unmatched. CDR1 is LGHNA, CDR2 YSLEER, per germline. The CDR3 loop reads CASSQGEAGQGLGEAFF. CDR3 sequence (DNA): TGCGCCAGCAGCCAAGGTGAAGCGGGACAGGGGTTAGGTGAAGCTTTCTTT.

The chain couples TRBV6-5 to TRBJ1-1; D gene ambiguous. There are 13 residues in the CDR3. Deletions cut 2 bases from V and 3 bases from J, with 7 bases between. Per the germline V gene, CDR1 is MNHEY and CDR2 is SVGAGI. CDR3 sequence: CASSYTTHTEAFF. CDR3 nucleotide sequence: TGTGCCAGCAGTTACACCACCCACACTGAAGCTTTCTTT.

This clone was recorded a few times. This chain joins TRBV2 and TRBJ1-5, with 7 nucleotides matching TRBD1. J was trimmed by 2 bases and V by 3 bases; bases with no gene match: 7. This CDR3 contains 16 residues. CDR1 and CDR2 (germline): SNHLY, FYNNEI. The DNA for the CDR3 is TGTGCCAGCAGTGACACCGACAGGGTCGGCAATCAGCCCCAGCATTTT. It encodes CASSDTDRVGNQPQHF.

The J gene is TRBJ2-1, the V gene TRBV7-2; 9 bases agree with TRBD2. V lost 1 base, J lost 4 bases, and 5 bases stayed unmatched. This CDR3 region has 16 residues. Germline assignment: CDR1 SGHTA and CDR2 FQGNSA. The CDR3 spells CASSLGLSGRYNEQFF. In DNA, the CDR3 is TGTGCCAGCAGCTTAGGTCTTAGCGGGAGATACAATGAGCAGTTCTTC.

V and J are TRBV28 and TRBJ2-7; the D gene is possibly TRBD2 (5 bases). V was pared by 5 bases and J by 3 bases, with 11 bases between. The length of the CDR3 is 13 residues. Germline lookup yields CDR1 MDHEN and CDR2 SYDVKM. This CDR3 reads CASSDGIHYEQYF. The CDR3 DNA sequence: TGTGCCAGCAGTGACGGGATTCACTACGAGCAGTACTTC.

This clone appeared once. The rearrangement joins TRBV11-2 to TRBJ2-2; no clear D. The ends were cut back, 1 base at V and 0 bases at J, with 6 bases in the middle. The CDR3 length is 15 residues. Germline lookup yields CDR1 SGHAT and CDR2 FQNNGV. CDR3 sequence (DNA): TGTGCCAGCAGCTTAGTGTCAACGAACACCGGGGAGCTGTTTTTT. Translated: CASSLVSTNTGELFF.